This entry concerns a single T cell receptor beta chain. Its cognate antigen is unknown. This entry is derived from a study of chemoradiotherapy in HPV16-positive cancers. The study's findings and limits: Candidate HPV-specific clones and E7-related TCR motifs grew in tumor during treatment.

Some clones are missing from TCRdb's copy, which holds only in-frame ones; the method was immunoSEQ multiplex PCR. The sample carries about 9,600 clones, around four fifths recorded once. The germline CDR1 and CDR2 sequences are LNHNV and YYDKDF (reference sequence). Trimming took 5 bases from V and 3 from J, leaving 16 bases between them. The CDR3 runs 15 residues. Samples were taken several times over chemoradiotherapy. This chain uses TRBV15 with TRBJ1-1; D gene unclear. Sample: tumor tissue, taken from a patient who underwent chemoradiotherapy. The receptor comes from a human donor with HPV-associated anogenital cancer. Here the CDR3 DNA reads TGTGCCACCAGCCCTTCGCAAGGGCGCGACACTGAAGCTTTCTTT. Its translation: CATSPSQGRDTEAFF. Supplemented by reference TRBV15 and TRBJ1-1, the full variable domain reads DAMVIQNPRYQVTQFGKPVTLSCSQTLNHNVMYWYQQKSSQAPKLLFHYYDKDFNNEADTPDNFQSRRPNTSFCFLDIRSPGLGDTAMYLCATSPSQGRDTEAFFGQGTRLTVV.